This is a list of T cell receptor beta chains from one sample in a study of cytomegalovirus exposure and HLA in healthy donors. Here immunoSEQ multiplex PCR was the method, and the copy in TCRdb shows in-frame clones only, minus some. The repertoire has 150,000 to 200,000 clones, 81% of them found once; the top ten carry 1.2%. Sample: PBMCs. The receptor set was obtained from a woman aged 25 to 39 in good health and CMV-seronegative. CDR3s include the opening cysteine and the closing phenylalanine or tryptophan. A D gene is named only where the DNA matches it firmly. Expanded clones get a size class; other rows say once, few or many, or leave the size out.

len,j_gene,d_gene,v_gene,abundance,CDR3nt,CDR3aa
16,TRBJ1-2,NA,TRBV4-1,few,TGCGCCAGCAGTCCCACGGGGGGACCCGTCCCCTATGGCTACACCTTC,CASSPTGGPVPYGYTF
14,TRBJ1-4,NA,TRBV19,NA,TGTGCCAGTACCGTAGACAGGTCGAACGAAAAACTGTTTTTT,CASTVDRSNEKLFF
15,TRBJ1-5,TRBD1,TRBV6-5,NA,TGTGCCAGCAGTACCGGGACAGCACTAGGGCAGCCCCAGCATTTT,CASSTGTALGQPQHF
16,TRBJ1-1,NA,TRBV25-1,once,TGTGCCAGCAGTGAGGACAGTACCTCTTGGGACACTGAAGCTTTCTTT,CASSEDSTSWDTEAFF
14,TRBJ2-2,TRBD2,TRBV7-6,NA,TGTGCCAGCAGCTCGGGACTATTAACCGGGGAGCTGTTTTTT,CASSSGLLTGELFF
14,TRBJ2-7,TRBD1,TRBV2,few,TGTGCCAGCAGCCGACAGGGGGCGAATAACGAGCAGTACTTC,CASSRQGANNEQYF
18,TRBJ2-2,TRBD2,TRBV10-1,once,TGCGCCAGCAGTGATAGAAGGACTAGCGGGAAAGGCACCGGGGAGCTGTTTTTT,CASSDRRTSGKGTGELFF
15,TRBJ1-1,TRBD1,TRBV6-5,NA,TGTGCCAGCAGTTACTCGGACAGGGCGTACACTGAAGCTTTCTTT,CASSYSDRAYTEAFF
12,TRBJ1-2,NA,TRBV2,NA,TGTGCCAGCACCGGACACAAATATGGCTACACCTTC,CASTGHKYGYTF
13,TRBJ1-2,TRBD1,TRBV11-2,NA,TGTGCCAGCAGCTTAGGGACAGGGGATGGCTACACCTTC,CASSLGTGDGYTF
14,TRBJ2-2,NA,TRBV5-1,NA,TGCGCCAGCAGCGGGGGACAGAACACCGGGGAGCTGTTTTTT,CASSGGQNTGELFF
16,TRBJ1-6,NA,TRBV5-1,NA,TGCGCCAGCAGCTACGGGACGGGAGAGGATAATTCACCCCTCCACTTT,CASSYGTGEDNSPLHF
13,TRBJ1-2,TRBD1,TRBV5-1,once,TGCGCCAGCAGCTGGGGACAGGGATATGGCTACACCTTC,CASSWGQGYGYTF
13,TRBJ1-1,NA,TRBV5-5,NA,TGTGCCAGCAGCTTAGGTTCGGGCACTGAAGCTTTCTTT,CASSLGSGTEAFF
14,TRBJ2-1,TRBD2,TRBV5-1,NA,TGCGCCAGCAGTGCGGGAGTTAGGGGCAATGAGCAGTTCTTC,CASSAGVRGNEQFF
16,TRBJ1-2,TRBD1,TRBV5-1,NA,TGCGCCAGCAGCTTGGCCGGCAGGGGGCGAATCTATGGCTACACCTTC,CASSLAGRGRIYGYTF
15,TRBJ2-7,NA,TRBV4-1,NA,TGCGCCAGCAGCCAAGTGGCCAGCGGTCCCTACGAGCAGTACTTC,CASSQVASGPYEQYF
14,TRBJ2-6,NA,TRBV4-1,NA,TGCGCCAGCAGACCGAGCTCTGGGGCCAACGTCCTGACTTTC,CASRPSSGANVLTF
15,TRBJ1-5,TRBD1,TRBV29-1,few,TGCAGCGCCCTCCTAGGGACAGGGGGGTACCAGCCCCAGCATTTT,CSALLGTGGYQPQHF
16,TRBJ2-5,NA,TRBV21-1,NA,TGTGCCAGCAGCAAAACCGCCGCCGGTCGCCATGAGACCCAGTACTTC,CASSKTAAGRHETQYF
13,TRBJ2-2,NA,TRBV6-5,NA,TGTGCCAGCAGGACTTATCGAACCGGGGAGCTGTTTTTT,CASRTYRTGELFF
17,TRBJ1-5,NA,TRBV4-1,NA,TGCGCCAGCAGCCAAGGGCCAATCGGGGACACCAATCAGCCCCAGCATTTT,CASSQGPIGDTNQPQHF
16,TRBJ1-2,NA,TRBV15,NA,TGTGCCACCAGCAGAGTTGGGACAAAAGAGGGCTATGGCTACACCTTC,CATSRVGTKEGYGYTF
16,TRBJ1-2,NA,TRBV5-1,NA,TGCGCCAGCAGCTTGACGCCAGGGGCTGGAAACTATGGCTACACCTTC,CASSLTPGAGNYGYTF
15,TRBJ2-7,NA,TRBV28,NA,TGTGCCAGCAGTTCGGAGGGAACCCCTGCCTACGAGCAGTACTTC,CASSSEGTPAYEQYF
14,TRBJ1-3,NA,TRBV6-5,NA,TGTGCCAGCAGGGCACGGGGGTCTGGAAACACCATATATTTT,CASRARGSGNTIYF
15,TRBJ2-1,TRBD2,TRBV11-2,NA,TGTGCCAGCAGCTTAGTCCCGCTAGCGGGGGTTGAGCAGTTCTTC,CASSLVPLAGVEQFF
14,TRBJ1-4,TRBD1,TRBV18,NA,TGTGCCAGCTCACCGGGAACAGGGGGTGAAAAACTGTTTTTT,CASSPGTGGEKLFF
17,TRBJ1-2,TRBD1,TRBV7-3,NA,TGTGCCAGCAGCTTATCGGGACAGGCCTCCCAAAACTATGGCTACACCTTC,CASSLSGQASQNYGYTF
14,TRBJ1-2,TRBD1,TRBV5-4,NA,TGTGCCAGCAGCCGAGGACAGGACCTCTATGGCTACACCTTC,CASSRGQDLYGYTF
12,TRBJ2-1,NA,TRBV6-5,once,TGTGCCAGCACTGCGGGGCGGAATGAGCAGTTCTTC,CASTAGRNEQFF
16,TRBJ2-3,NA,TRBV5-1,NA,TGCGCCAGCAGCTTGAGTAGTACTACGACAGAAGATACGCAGTATTTT,CASSLSSTTTEDTQYF
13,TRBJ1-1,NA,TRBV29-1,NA,TGCAGCGTTGTGGTAAACCCAGGGACTGAAGCTTTCTTT,CSVVVNPGTEAFF
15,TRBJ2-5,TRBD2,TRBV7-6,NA,TGTGCCAGCAGCTCAGCGGGAGGGATCCAAGAGACCCAGTACTTC,CASSSAGGIQETQYF
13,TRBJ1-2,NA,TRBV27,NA,TGTGCCAGCAGTTTATCAGGCGGGGCTGGCTACACCTTC,CASSLSGGAGYTF
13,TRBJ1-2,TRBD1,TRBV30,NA,TGTGCAAGGACGGCAGGGGGTTCCTATGGCTACACCTTC,CARTAGGSYGYTF